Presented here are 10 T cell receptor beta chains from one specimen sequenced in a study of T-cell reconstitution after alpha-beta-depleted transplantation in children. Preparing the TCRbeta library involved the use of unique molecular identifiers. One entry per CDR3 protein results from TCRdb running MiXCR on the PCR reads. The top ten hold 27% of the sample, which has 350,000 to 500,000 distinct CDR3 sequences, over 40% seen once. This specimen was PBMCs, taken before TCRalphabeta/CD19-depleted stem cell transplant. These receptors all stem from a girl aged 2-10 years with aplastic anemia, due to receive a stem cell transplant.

The CDR3 DNA reads TGTGCCAGCAGTTTACGGGCGATCGTGGCTGAGCAGTACTTC. Amino acid sequence: CASSLRAIVAEQYF. V usage is TRBV28 and J usage is TRBJ2-7, with D uncertain. Germline V CDR1 and CDR2: MDHEN, SYDVKM. The V gene lost 2 bases and the J gene lost 7 bases, with 15 bases spanning the gap. The CDR3 covers 14 residues.

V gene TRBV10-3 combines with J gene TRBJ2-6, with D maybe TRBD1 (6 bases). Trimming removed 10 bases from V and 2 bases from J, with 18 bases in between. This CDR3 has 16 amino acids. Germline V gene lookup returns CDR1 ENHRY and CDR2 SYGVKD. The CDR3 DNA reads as TGTGCCACTAAGGGCCAGGGGACGCCTGGGGCCAACGTCCTGACTTTC. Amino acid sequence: CATKGQGTPGANVLTF.

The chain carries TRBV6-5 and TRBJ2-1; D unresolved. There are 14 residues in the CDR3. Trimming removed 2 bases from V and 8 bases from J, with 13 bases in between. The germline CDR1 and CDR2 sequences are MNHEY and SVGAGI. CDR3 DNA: TGTGCCAGCAGTTACGTCGAGGATGCGGATGAGCAGTTCTTC. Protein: CASSYVEDADEQFF.

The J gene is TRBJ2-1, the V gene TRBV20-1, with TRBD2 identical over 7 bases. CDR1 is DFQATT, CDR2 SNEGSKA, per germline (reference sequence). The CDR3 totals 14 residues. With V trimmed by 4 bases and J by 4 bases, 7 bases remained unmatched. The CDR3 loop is CSATGGGNYNEQFF. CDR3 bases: TGCAGTGCTACTGGGGGGGGGAATTACAATGAGCAGTTCTTC.

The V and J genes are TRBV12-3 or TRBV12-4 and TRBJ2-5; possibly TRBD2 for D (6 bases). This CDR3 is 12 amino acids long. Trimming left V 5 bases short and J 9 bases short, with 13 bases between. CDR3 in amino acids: CASSLSSGAQYF. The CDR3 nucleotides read TGTGCCAGCAGTCTCTCCTCGGGGGCCCAGTACTTC.

CDR3 loop: CASSLDRGGNTEAFF. For the CDR3, the DNA is TGTGCCAGCAGCTTAGACAGGGGGGGGAACACTGAAGCTTTCTTT. The rearrangement uses TRBV7-9 and TRBJ1-1; 8 bases line up with TRBD1. V was clipped by 1 base and J by 1 base; unmatched bases: 2. CDR3 length equals 15 residues. CDR1 is SEHNR and CDR2 is FQNEAQ in the germline V gene (reference sequence).

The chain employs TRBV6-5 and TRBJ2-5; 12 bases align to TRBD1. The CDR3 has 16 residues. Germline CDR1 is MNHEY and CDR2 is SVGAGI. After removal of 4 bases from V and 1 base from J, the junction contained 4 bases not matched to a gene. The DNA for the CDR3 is TGTGCCAGCAGTTCCTGGGACAGGGGGCTCCAAGAGACCCAGTACTTC. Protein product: CASSSWDRGLQETQYF.

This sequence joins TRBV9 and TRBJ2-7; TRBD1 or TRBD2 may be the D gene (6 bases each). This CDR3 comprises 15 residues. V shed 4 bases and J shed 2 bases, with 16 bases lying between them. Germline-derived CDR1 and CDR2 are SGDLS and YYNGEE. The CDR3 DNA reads TGTGCCAGCAGCCAAGGAACGGGGGCCACCTACGAGCAGTACTTC. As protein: CASSQGTGATYEQYF.

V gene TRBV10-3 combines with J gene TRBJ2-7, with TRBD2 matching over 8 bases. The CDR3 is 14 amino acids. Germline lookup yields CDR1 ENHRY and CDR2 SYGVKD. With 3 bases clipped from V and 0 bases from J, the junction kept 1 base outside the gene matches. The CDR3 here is CAISELAVSYEQYF. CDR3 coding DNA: TGTGCCATCAGTGAACTAGCGGTCTCCTACGAGCAGTACTTC.

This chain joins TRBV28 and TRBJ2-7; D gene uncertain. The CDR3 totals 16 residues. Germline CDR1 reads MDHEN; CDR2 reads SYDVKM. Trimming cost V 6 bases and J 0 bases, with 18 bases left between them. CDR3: CASSLTSTLFSYEQYF. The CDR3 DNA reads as TGTGCCAGCAGCCTTACCTCCACTTTATTCTCCTACGAGCAGTACTTC.